This is a list of T cell receptor beta chains from one sample in a study of T cells in Graves' hyperthyroidism and ophthalmopathy. TCRdb re-derived calls from the multiplex PCR reads in MiXCR, one entry per CDR3 protein. This sample carries 500,000 to 600,000 distinct CDR3 sequences, about 45% of them seen once, and the ten largest clones take about 45%. Sequencing was done on a sample of peripheral blood or thyroid tissue (not recorded which). These receptor sequences come from an adult woman with Graves' disease, either hyperthyroidism or ophthalmopathy (not recorded which). CDR3s include the opening cysteine and the closing phenylalanine or tryptophan. D genes are given only for firm matches. Rows may omit the clone size; those that give it use once, few, many or a size class.

V	D	J	length	size	DNA	CDR3
TRBV10-3	.	TRBJ1-5	15	.	TGTGCCATCAGTGAAGAGGAGCGGATCGGTCAGCCCCAGCATTTT	CAISEEERIGQPQHF
TRBV2	TRBD1	TRBJ2-2	15	.	TGTGCCAGCAGCAGACAGGGATCGGACACCGGGGAGCTGTTTTTT	CASSRQGSDTGELFF
TRBV7-8	TRBD1	TRBJ1-5	15	few	TGTGCCAGCAGCCCTCGGCCAGGGGGCATTCAGCCCCAGCATTTT	CASSPRPGGIQPQHF
TRBV29-1	.	TRBJ2-7	13	.	TGCAGCGTGCAGGGACGGGGCTCCTACGAGCAGTACTTC	CSVQGRGSYEQYF
TRBV6-6	.	TRBJ1-1	14	few	TGTGCCAGCCTTCATGGGGGTAGGAACACTGAAGCTTTCTTT	CASLHGGRNTEAFF
TRBV5-1	.	TRBJ1-6	18	.	TGCGCCAGCAGCTGGACTTCTAACAGATTCGGGTTCAATTCACCCCTCCACTTT	CASSWTSNRFGFNSPLHF
TRBV6-1	TRBD1	TRBJ2-5	14	.	TGTGCCAGCAGACAGGGGGCGGACCAAGAGACCCAGTACTTC	CASRQGADQETQYF
TRBV12-3/TRBV12-4	.	TRBJ1-4	15	many	TGTGCCAGCACCCCGCGGAGGGCCACTAATGAAAAACTGTTTTTT	CASTPRRATNEKLFF
TRBV7-9	.	TRBJ2-6	17	.	TGTGCCAGCAGCTTACCCGGACTGGTCTCTGGGGCCAACGTCCTGACTTTC	CASSLPGLVSGANVLTF
TRBV29-1	.	TRBJ1-4	14	many	TGCAGCGTTAAAATGACAGGCTTTAATGAAAAACTGTTTTTT	CSVKMTGFNEKLFF
TRBV10-2	TRBD2	TRBJ2-7	13	.	TGTGCCAGCTCTAGCGGGGAAGCCTACGAGCAGTACTTC	CASSSGEAYEQYF
TRBV5-6	TRBD2	TRBJ2-5	16	few	TGTGCCAGCAGCACAATACGACTAGCGGGAATGGAGACCCAGTACTTC	CASSTIRLAGMETQYF
TRBV7-8	.	TRBJ1-1	12	.	TGTGCCAGCAGCCAGGACAGCTTTGAAGCTTTCTTT	CASSQDSFEAFF
TRBV10-3	.	TRBJ2-5	14	.	TGTGCCATCAGTGAGTCGCACGGGTTGGAGCCCCAGTACTTC	CAISESHGLEPQYF
TRBV19	.	TRBJ1-1	13	.	TGTGCCAGTAGTATAGGGGGAACCACTGAAGCTTTCTTT	CASSIGGTTEAFF
TRBV7-2	.	TRBJ1-6	14	.	TGTGCCAGCAGCCACCGGGACCAGAGGTCAGCCCTCCACTTT	CASSHRDQRSALHF
TRBV7-2	.	TRBJ2-5	13	few	TGTGCCAGCTCACAGGCGTTGGAAGAGACCCAGTACTTC	CASSQALEETQYF
TRBV7-2	TRBD2	TRBJ2-7	16	.	TGTGCCAGCAGCTTATGGGTCGGACTAGCCGACTACGAGCAGTACTTC	CASSLWVGLADYEQYF
TRBV20-1	.	TRBJ1-1	12	many	TGCAGTGCTAGCCAGGGCCAGACTGAAGCTTTCTTT	CSASQGQTEAFF
TRBV10-3	.	TRBJ2-5	14	.	TGTGCCATCAGTGAGCTGTGGACACAAGAGACCCAGTACTTC	CAISELWTQETQYF
TRBV18	.	TRBJ1-1	14	.	TGTGCCAGCTGCCGTCGACGGGACCACGCTGAAGCTTTCTTT	CASCRRRDHAEAFF
TRBV7-9	.	TRBJ2-7	13	.	TGTGCCAGCAGCTTAGCCGACGGCTACGAGCAGTACTTC	CASSLADGYEQYF
TRBV7-9	.	TRBJ1-1	14	many	TGTGCCAGCACCGAATCCTCGATGAACACTGAAGCTTTCTTT	CASTESSMNTEAFF
TRBV20-1	TRBD1	TRBJ2-2	16	many	TGCAGTGCTATCAACGCCGGGACAGTTAACACCGGGGAGCTGTTTTTT	CSAINAGTVNTGELFF
TRBV7-9	.	TRBJ1-2	14	few	TGTGCCAGCAGCTTACTTACCTTAATTCGCGGCTACACCTTC	CASSLLTLIRGYTF
TRBV12-3/TRBV12-4	.	TRBJ2-6	16	few	TGTGCCAGCAGCCACGAGTTAGCGGCTGGGGCCAACGTCCTGACTTTC	CASSHELAAGANVLTF
TRBV10-3	.	TRBJ2-7	12	.	TGTGCCATCAGGGGAGAGGGTAACGAGCAGTACTTC	CAIRGEGNEQYF
TRBV20-1	TRBD1	TRBJ2-7	13	many	TGCAGTGCTGGACAGGGACTTTCCTACGAGCAGTACTTC	CSAGQGLSYEQYF
TRBV9	.	TRBJ1-1	15	.	TGTGCCAGCAGCGCCGACTTAGGGGTTTATACTGAAGCTTTCTTT	CASSADLGVYTEAFF
TRBV9	.	TRBJ2-5	12	many	TGTGCCAGCAGTGAAGCGGAGGAGACCCAGTACTTC	CASSEAEETQYF
TRBV29-1	.	TRBJ1-2	12	many	TGCAGCGTTGTGAGTGGGGCTAATGGCTACACCTTC	CSVVSGANGYTF
TRBV11-2	TRBD2	TRBJ2-5	18	.	TGTGCCAGCAGCAAGATACGGACTAGCGGGAGTTGGCAAGAGACCCAGTACTTC	CASSKIRTSGSWQETQYF
TRBV7-6	.	TRBJ1-1	12	.	TGTGCCAGCAGCGCCGACCACGATGAGCAGTTCTTT	CASSADHDEQFF
TRBV20-1	TRBD2	TRBJ2-7	13	many	TGCAGTGCGCTGAAAGCGGGAGCTGTAGAGCAGTACTTC	CSALKAGAVEQYF
TRBV7-2	.	TRBJ2-2	13	many	TGTGCCAGCAGCTTGGGGGAATCCGGGGAGCTGTTTTTT	CASSLGESGELFF
TRBV20-1	TRBD2	TRBJ2-5	15	.	TGCAGTGCCCACGAGAGAAGCGGGAGTACGAAGACCCAGTACTTC	CSAHERSGSTKTQYF
TRBV3-1	.	TRBJ2-5	12	once	TGTGCCAGCAGCCAAGTCCATCGGACCCAGTACTTC	CASSQVHRTQYF
TRBV5-8	.	TRBJ1-5	13	many	TGTGCCAGCAGGGTTCTTTTGTATCAGCCCCAGCATTTT	CASRVLLYQPQHF
TRBV25-1	TRBD1	TRBJ1-1	15	.	TGTGCCAGCAGTGGGTCAGGGGGCTTGAACACTGAAGCTTTCTTT	CASSGSGGLNTEAFF
TRBV7-2	TRBD1	TRBJ2-5	14	many	TGTGCCAGCAGCCGACAGGGGGGCCAAGAGACCCAGTACTTC	CASSRQGGQETQYF
TRBV7-2	.	TRBJ1-5	13	many	TGTGCCAGCAGCTTAAACAGGAGACAGCCCCAGCATTTT	CASSLNRRQPQHF
TRBV7-2	TRBD2	TRBJ2-2	18	many	TGTGCCAGCAGCAGACCGGGACTAGCGGGAGATTCCACCGGGGAGCTGTTTTTT	CASSRPGLAGDSTGELFF
TRBV6-5	TRBD2	TRBJ2-5	15	few	TGTGCCAGCAGAGCGGGACTAGCGGGAGAAGAGACCCAGTACTTC	CASRAGLAGEETQYF
TRBV11-1	.	TRBJ2-7	16	once	TGTGCCAGCAGCTTACTAGGAGGGCCGGATCACTACGAGCAGTACTTC	CASSLLGGPDHYEQYF
TRBV20-1	.	TRBJ1-6	14	many	TGCAGTGCTAGAAAAACAGTAATGTATTCACCCCTCCACTTT	CSARKTVMYSPLHF
TRBV7-2	.	TRBJ2-5	13	many	TGTGCCAGCAGCCCCCGGGGAGGTGAGACCCAGTACTTC	CASSPRGGETQYF
TRBV5-1	.	TRBJ1-4	14	many	TGTGCCAGCAGCCTTCGTGCAACTAATGAAAAACTGTTTTTT	CASSLRATNEKLFF
TRBV28	TRBD1	TRBJ1-4	14	few	TGTGCCAGCAGGGGGACAGGAGGGAATGAAAAACTGTTTTTT	CASRGTGGNEKLFF
TRBV7-2	.	TRBJ2-6	15	once	TGTGCCAGCAGCTCAGGGTATGCTGGGGCCAACGTCCTGACTTTC	CASSSGYAGANVLTF
TRBV7-9	TRBD1	TRBJ2-7	15	.	TGTGCCAGCAGCCCAATCCGGGACAGGAACTACGAGCAGTACTTC	CASSPIRDRNYEQYF
TRBV20-1	TRBD2	TRBJ2-2	14	.	TGCAGATGGATGACTAGCGGTTACACCGGGGAGCTGTTTTTT	CRWMTSGYTGELFF
TRBV7-9	.	TRBJ2-7	12	many	TGTGCCAGCAGCTTAGATCGGAGGGATTTGTACTTC	CASSLDRRDLYF
TRBV7-2	.	TRBJ1-5	13	many	TGTGCCAGCAGCTATAGGGTGTCTCAGCCCCAGCATTTT	CASSYRVSQPQHF
TRBV10-3	TRBD2	TRBJ2-1	16	.	TGTGCCATCAGTGACCAGACTAGCGGGAGGGGCAATGAGCAGTTCTTC	CAISDQTSGRGNEQFF